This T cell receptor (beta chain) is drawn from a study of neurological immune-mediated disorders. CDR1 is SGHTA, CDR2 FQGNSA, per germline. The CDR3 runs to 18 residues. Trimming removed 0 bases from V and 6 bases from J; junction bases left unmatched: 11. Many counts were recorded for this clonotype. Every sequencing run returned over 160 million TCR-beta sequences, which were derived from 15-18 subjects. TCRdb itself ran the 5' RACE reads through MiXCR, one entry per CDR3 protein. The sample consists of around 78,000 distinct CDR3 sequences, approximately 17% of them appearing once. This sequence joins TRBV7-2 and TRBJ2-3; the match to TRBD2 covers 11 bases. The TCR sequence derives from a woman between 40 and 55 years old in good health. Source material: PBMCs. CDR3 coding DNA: TGTGCCAGCAGCTTAGCGTCTCCCCTAGCGGGGGGAGGGGATACGCAGTATTTT. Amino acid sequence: CASSLASPLAGGGDTQYF.